Below are 13 T cell receptor beta chains sequenced from a single sample in a study of shared clonotypes between healthy human individuals. Repertoires were generated with immunoSEQ multiplex PCR, while TCRdb's copy carries only in-frame clones and drops some. The sample gives more than 450,000 clones, approximately 79% of which show up once; 13% is in the top ten. The specimen sequenced was PBMCs. Every receptor here comes from a middle-aged woman in good health. Some clones in this sample may be carry-over from other donors' samples.

This CDR3 reads CASSQEGFPEAFF. CDR3 coding DNA: TGTGCCAGCAGCCAAGAAGGGTTTCCTGAAGCTTTCTTT. J is TRBJ1-1 and V is TRBV5-8; D is unresolved. CDR3 size: 13 residues. Germline CDR1 and CDR2: SGHTS and YDEGEE. Between the trimmed V and J ends, which lost 4 bases and 6 bases, there was a span of 13 bases.

This chain joins TRBV2 and TRBJ2-7; possibly TRBD1 for D (6 bases). V was cut by 4 bases and J by 1 base, with 8 bases left in between. The CDR3 length is 13 residues. CDR1 SNHLY and CDR2 FYNNEI come from the germline V gene. The chain's CDR3 is CASSVRGSYEQYF. CDR3 coding DNA: TGTGCCAGCAGTGTGAGGGGGTCCTACGAGCAGTACTTC.

The rearrangement joins TRBV11-2 to TRBJ2-2, with D maybe TRBD1 (5 bases). Per germline, CDR1 SGHAT and CDR2 FQNNGV. The CDR3 has 15 amino acids. V was cut by 1 base and J by 4 bases, with 10 bases left in between. In DNA form, the CDR3 reads TGTGCCAGCAGCTTAGCCAGACAGCGCACCGGGGAGCTGTTTTTT. Translated, it gives CASSLARQRTGELFF.

V is TRBV5-6 and J is TRBJ2-7, with a tentative D call TRBD2 (6 bases). V dropped 1 base and J dropped 5 bases, with 22 bases sitting between them. Germline CDR1 is SGHDT and CDR2 is YYEEEE. The CDR3 sequence is 17 residues long. CDR3 amino acids: CASSLLRGREIPNEQYF. CDR3 DNA: TGTGCCAGCAGCTTGCTTCGTGGGCGGGAAATTCCTAACGAGCAGTACTTC.

This sequence joins TRBV28 and TRBJ2-1, with TRBD2 identical over 9 bases. The CDR3 has 15 amino acids. Germline CDR1 reads MDHEN; CDR2 reads SYDVKM. V gave up 5 bases and J gave up 5 bases; unmatched junction bases: 7. CDR3 coding DNA: TGTGCCAGCAGTATTAGCGGGAGTTGGGACAATGAGCAGTTCTTC. This translates into CASSISGSWDNEQFF.

The rearrangement joins TRBV7-2 to TRBJ2-5, with unresolved D. The CDR3 length is 14 residues. Trimming left V 1 base short and J 3 bases short, with 9 bases between. In germline, CDR1 is SGHTA, CDR2 FQGNSA. The CDR3 coding sequence is TGTGCCAGCAGCTTAGTGGCAGGAGAAGAGACCCAGTACTTC. It yields the protein CASSLVAGEETQYF.

The chain recombines TRBV4-1 with TRBJ2-7; 10 positions match TRBD2. Looked up from germline, CDR1 is MGHRA and CDR2 is YSYEKL. The CDR3 is 14 amino acids. Losses at the gene ends were 1 base for V and 7 bases for J; bases not matched to a gene: 4. The CDR3 here is CASSQGSGRWEQYF. Here the CDR3 DNA reads TGCGCCAGCAGCCAAGGTAGCGGGAGGTGGGAGCAGTACTTC.

V gene TRBV29-1 combines with J gene TRBJ2-2; D is ambiguous. CDR3 length: 15 residues. V lost 1 base and J lost 6, with 15 bases in between. From germline, CDR1 is SQVTM and CDR2 ANQGSEA. The CDR3 DNA is TGCAGCGTTGAAGGTCTAGATTACCCCCCCGGGGAGCTGTTTTTT. It is translated as CSVEGLDYPPGELFF.

Written as DNA, the CDR3 is TGTGCCAGCAGCCTGCGACAGGGTTGGGATGGCTACACCTTC. Translated, it gives CASSLRQGWDGYTF. The rearrangement joins TRBV7-8 to TRBJ1-2; 7 bases line up with TRBD1. The length of the CDR3 is 14 residues. From germline, CDR1 is SGHVS and CDR2 FQNEAQ. J lost 6 bases, V lost 5 bases, and 9 bases had no gene match.

The rearrangement uses TRBV2 and TRBJ2-5; perhaps TRBD1 as D (5 bases). V lost 7 bases, J lost 0 bases, and 9 bases lay in between. Germline CDR1 is SNHLY and CDR2 is FYNNEI. The length of the CDR3 is 13 residues. This CDR3 is CASNRQYQETQYF. CDR3 DNA sequence: TGTGCCAGCAACAGACAGTACCAAGAGACCCAGTACTTC.

This rearrangement joins TRBV29-1 to TRBJ2-1; perhaps D is TRBD1 or TRBD2 (5 bases each). V lost 1 base to trimming and J lost 2 bases, with 9 bases between them. Germline V gives CDR1 SQVTM, CDR2 ANQGSEA. There are 14 residues in the CDR3. This chain's CDR3 is CSVEGRDAYNEQFF. The CDR3 DNA reads as TGCAGCGTTGAAGGAAGGGACGCCTACAATGAGCAGTTCTTC.

The chain has TRBV5-1 and TRBJ2-1; D not certain. CDR1 is SGHRS and CDR2 is YFSETQ in the germline V gene. There are 15 residues in the CDR3. The V and J ends lost 4 bases and 10 bases respectively, with 21 bases between them. The CDR3 nucleotides read TGCGCCAGCAGCCCTGGGGTCGGTCCCAACGACGAGCAGTTCTTC. Amino acid sequence: CASSPGVGPNDEQFF.

This clone was picked up a small number of times. This sequence joins TRBV7-9 and TRBJ2-7; D is ambiguous. Germline lookup yields CDR1 SEHNR and CDR2 FQNEAQ (reference sequence). Between the trimmed V and J ends, which lost 3 bases and 5 bases, there was a span of 11 bases. CDR3 size: 13 residues. The CDR3 protein is CASSFGGKDEQYF. CDR3 coding DNA: TGTGCCAGCAGCTTTGGTGGTAAGGACGAGCAGTACTTC.